What follows describes a single T cell receptor (beta chain). Its matching antigen is unknown. Trimming cost V 7 bases and J 3 bases, with 10 bases left between them. This CDR3 is 12 amino acids long. Germline V lookup: CDR1 SNHLY, CDR2 FYNNEI. The data stem from a study of somatic mutations in cytotoxic T cells in rheumatoid arthritis. The protocol was immunoSEQ multiplex PCR, while the TCRdb copy is restricted to in-frame clones and leaves out a portion. The table shows fewer than 20,000 clones, with about 65% occurring only once. Study results and caveats: For about an eighth of the 65 patients, a single CD8+ clone accounted for more than 20% of CD8+ cells.

The V and J genes are TRBV2 and TRBJ2-7; no definite D call. This TCR was recovered from an adult with rheumatoid arthritis. The sample was CD8+ T cells sorted from blood. The CDR3 here is CASTQSVYEQYF. The CDR3 nucleotides are TGTGCCAGCACCCAGTCGGTCTACGAGCAGTACTTC.